The clone carrying this T cell receptor beta chain appeared a few times. Additional DNA sequences in this sample encode the identical CDR3. This entry is derived from a study of control samples from healthy donors and cancer patients. The germline V gene encodes CDR1 LNHDA and CDR2 SQIVND (reference sequence). This CDR3 is built from 13 residues. V was clipped by 3 bases and J by 4 bases, with 10 bases between them. The protocol was immunoSEQ multiplex PCR, while the TCRdb copy is restricted to in-frame clones and leaves out a portion. The sample yields 130,000 or so clones, over 80% seen once. Specimen: blood. The TCR comes from a woman in her forties or fifties in good health. The rearrangement joins TRBV19 to TRBJ2-7, with D perhaps matching TRBD1 (6 bases). CDR3 nucleotide sequence: TGTGCCAGTAGTATTAGGGACAATTACGAGCAGTACTTC. As protein: CASSIRDNYEQYF.